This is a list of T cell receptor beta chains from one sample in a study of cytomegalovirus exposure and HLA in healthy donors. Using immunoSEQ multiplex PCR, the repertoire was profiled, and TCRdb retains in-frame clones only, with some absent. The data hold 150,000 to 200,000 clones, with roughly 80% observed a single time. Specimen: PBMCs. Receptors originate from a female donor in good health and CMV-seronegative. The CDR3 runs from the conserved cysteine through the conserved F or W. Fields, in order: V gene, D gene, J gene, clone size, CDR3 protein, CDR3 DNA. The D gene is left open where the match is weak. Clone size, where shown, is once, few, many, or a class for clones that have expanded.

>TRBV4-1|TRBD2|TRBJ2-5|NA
CASSPGDGSGGLIGETQYF
TGCGCCAGCAGCCCCGGGGACGGTAGCGGGGGGTTAATCGGAGAGACCCAGTACTTC
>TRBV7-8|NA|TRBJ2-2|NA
CASSRDFNTGELFF
TGTGCCAGCAGCCGGGACTTTAACACCGGGGAGCTGTTTTTT
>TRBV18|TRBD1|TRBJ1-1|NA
CASSPERQGGMNTEAFF
TGTGCCAGCTCACCAGAGAGACAGGGGGGCATGAACACTGAAGCTTTCTTT
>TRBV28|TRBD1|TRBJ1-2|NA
CASSLGTGSLFTF
TGTGCCAGCAGTTTAGGGACAGGGTCCCTGTTCACCTTC
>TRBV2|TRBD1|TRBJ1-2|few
CASRGTGEGVVYGYTF
TGTGCCAGCAGAGGGACAGGGGAAGGTGTCGTCTATGGCTACACCTTC
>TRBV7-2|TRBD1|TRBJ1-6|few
CASSPGTGYNSPLHF
TGTGCCAGCAGCCCGGGGACAGGGTATAATTCACCCCTCCACTTT
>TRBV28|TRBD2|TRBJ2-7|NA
CASPPPSGGGEQYF
TGTGCCAGCCCCCCTCCCAGCGGGGGAGGCGAGCAGTACTTC
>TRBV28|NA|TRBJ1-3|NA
CASSLSSLQGRNTIYF
TGTGCCAGCAGTTTATCATCCCTACAGGGAAGAAACACCATATATTTT
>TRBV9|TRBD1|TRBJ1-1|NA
CASSHQQGAGEAFF
TGTGCCAGCAGCCACCAACAGGGGGCCGGTGAAGCTTTCTTT
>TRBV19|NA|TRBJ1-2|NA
CASSMKGNSHNYGYTF
TGTGCCAGTAGTATGAAGGGGAACAGTCATAACTATGGCTACACCTTC
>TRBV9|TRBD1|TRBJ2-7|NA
CASSRTGGTYEQYF
TGTGCCAGCAGCCGGACAGGGGGTACCTACGAGCAGTACTTC
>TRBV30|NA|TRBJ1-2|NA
CAWSSRGFNYGYTF
TGTGCCTGGAGTTCACGAGGGTTTAACTATGGCTACACCTTC
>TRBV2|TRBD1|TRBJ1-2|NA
CASSERLTGADYGYTF
TGTGCCAGCAGTGAACGATTGACAGGGGCTGACTATGGCTACACCTTC
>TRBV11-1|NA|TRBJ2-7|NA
CASSSLYEQYF
TGTGCCAGCAGCTCACTTTACGAGCAGTACTTC
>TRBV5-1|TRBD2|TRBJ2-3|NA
CASSLTSGSSSTDTQYF
TGCGCCAGCAGCTTGACTAGCGGGTCCTCTAGCACAGATACGCAGTATTTT
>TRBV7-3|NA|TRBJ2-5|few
CASSPAGIRETQYF
TGTGCCAGCAGCCCCGCGGGAATTAGAGAGACCCAGTACTTC
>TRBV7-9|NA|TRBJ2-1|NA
CASSFPVNNEQFF
TGTGCCAGCAGCTTTCCAGTGAACAATGAGCAGTTCTTC